Listed here are 29 T cell receptor beta chains from one sample, sequenced in a study of Ad26.COV2.S vaccination and SARS-CoV-2 variants. The repertoire was sequenced with immunoSEQ multiplex PCR; TCRdb's copy has only in-frame clones and lacks some. The table shows about 390,000 clones, with less than 90% occurring only once. The treatment here: about 20 received Ad26.COV2.S at low or high dose, single or two shots; about 5 received placebo; per-sample allocation not given. Specimen acquisition occurred on day 63 following the initial vaccine or placebo injection. The sample here was peripheral blood, taken in a trial of Ad26.COV2.S vaccine versus placebo. The receptors originated from a person between 18 and 65 years old who received the Ad26.COV2.S COVID-19 vaccine or a placebo.

This clone was seen only once. This chain joins TRBV9 and TRBJ2-3; no clear D gene. The CDR3 covers 13 residues. Per germline, CDR1 SGDLS and CDR2 YYNGEE. V was clipped by 3 bases and J by 2 bases, with 7 bases between them. CDR3 residues: CASSGTLTDTQYF. The DNA for the CDR3 is TGTGCCAGCAGCGGCACTCTCACAGATACGCAGTATTTT.

The chain links TRBV5-1 to TRBJ1-1; D might be TRBD1 (5 bases). This CDR3 is built from 12 residues. The germline V gene has CDR1 SGHRS and CDR2 YFSETQ. V was trimmed by 3 bases and J by 6 bases, leaving 9 bases between them. CDR3 bases: TGCGCCAGCAGCTCCCAGGGTTCTGAAGCTTTCTTT. Residues: CASSSQGSEAFF. The variable domain in full, completed from reference TRBV5-1 and TRBJ1-1, reads KAGVTQTPRYLIKTRGQQVTLSCSPISGHRSVSWYQQTPGQGLQFLFEYFSETQRNKGNFPGRFSGRQFSNSRSEMNVSTLELGDSALYLCASSSQGSEAFFGQGTRLTVV.

This clone occurred once. The chain joins TRBV4-2 to TRBJ2-5, with 13 bases fitting TRBD2. V was clipped by 4 bases and J by 2 bases; unmatched bases: 4. The CDR3 spans 16 residues. Germline CDR1 and CDR2: LGHNA and YNFKEQ. The CDR3 nucleotides read TGTGCCAGCAGCCCCCGGACTAGCGGGGGACAAGAGACCCAGTACTTC. Its protein is CASSPRTSGGQETQYF.

This sequence joins TRBV2 and TRBJ2-4; D unclear. Trimming cost V 8 bases and J 6 bases, with 14 bases left between them. This CDR3 spans 13 amino acids. Germline assignment: CDR1 SNHLY and CDR2 FYNNEI. CDR3 sequence (DNA): TGTGCCAGCTCTACGAGCAGAAGAAACATTCAGTACTTC. It encodes CASSTSRRNIQYF.

The gene calls are TRBV7-2 and TRBJ2-1; the D gene is possibly TRBD1 (6 bases). Trimming removed 4 bases from V and 7 bases from J, with 14 bases in between. This CDR3 region has 14 residues. Germline CDR1 SGHTA, CDR2 FQGNSA. CDR3 in amino acids: CASSSNRVGNEQFF. CDR3 bases: TGTGCCAGCAGCTCTAACAGGGTGGGGAATGAGCAGTTCTTC.

The chain recombines TRBV4-1 with TRBJ1-5; D not certain. The CDR3 runs 16 residues. V lost 4 bases to trimming and J lost 10 bases, with 23 bases between them. Germline V gene lookup returns CDR1 MGHRA and CDR2 YSYEKL. The CDR3 DNA sequence: TGCGCCAGCAGCCGCCTTGGCACCACGGTAGGTTACCCCCAGCATTTT. Translation: CASSRLGTTVGYPQHF.

The rearrangement joins TRBV5-6 to TRBJ1-6, with D possibly TRBD1 on 6 matching bases. From germline, CDR1 is SGHDT and CDR2 YYEEEE. V lost 4 bases and J lost 7, with 9 bases in between. CDR3 length equals 13 residues. CDR3 DNA: TGTGCCAGCAGCACAGGGCGGAATTCACCCCTCCACTTT. This codes for CASSTGRNSPLHF.

This chain links TRBV27 with TRBJ2-7; either TRBD1 or TRBD2 may fit D (5 bases each). Trimming removed 2 bases from V and 3 bases from J, with 23 bases in between. The CDR3 length is 18 residues. Germline CDR1 is MNHEY and CDR2 is SMNVEV (reference sequence). CDR3 DNA: TGTGCCAGCAGTTTAATCTCTGGGGGTCCGGGCCGGGGCTACGAGCAGTACTTC. Its protein product is CASSLISGGPGRGYEQYF.

V usage is TRBV18 and J usage is TRBJ1-5, with D maybe TRBD1 (5 bases). The germline CDR1 and CDR2 sequences are KGHSH and LQKENI. The CDR3 has 15 residues. V was cut by 4 bases and J by 4 bases, with 14 bases left in between. The CDR3: CASSRGAGSNQPQHF. The CDR3 DNA sequence: TGTGCCAGCTCACGCGGGGCAGGGTCAAATCAGCCCCAGCATTTT.

The chain couples TRBV7-7 to TRBJ2-2; D is uncertain. Germline CDR1 is SSHAT and CDR2 is FNYEAQ (reference sequence). The CDR3 extends over 13 amino acids. The germline V and J ends were trimmed by 3 bases and 5 bases, with 7 bases remaining between them. CDR3 sequence: CASSFEVTGELFF. The CDR3 region has the DNA TGTGCCAGCAGCTTCGAAGTTACCGGGGAGCTGTTTTTT.

The V call is TRBV19, the J call TRBJ2-7, with 8 positions matching TRBD2. The V segment lost 4 bases and the J segment 4 bases; nucleotides outside the gene matches: 9. From germline, CDR1 is LNHDA and CDR2 SQIVND (reference sequence). The CDR3 has 15 amino acids. In DNA form, the CDR3 reads TGTGCCAGTAGTAGAGAGCGGGGGCCCGAATACGAGCAGTACTTC. Its translation: CASSRERGPEYEQYF.

The chain joins TRBV3-1 (or the pseudogene TRBV3-2) to TRBJ2-3, with 8 bases that match TRBD2. Germline V gene lookup returns CDR1 LGHDT and CDR2 YNNKEL (reference sequence). The CDR3 is 17 amino acids. V gave up 4 bases and J gave up 4 bases; unmatched junction bases: 13. The CDR3 DNA is TGTGCCAGCAGCCTCGCCTCTCCGGGGGGGGCTGCAGATACGCAGTATTTT. It codes for CASSLASPGGAADTQYF.

The chain is built from TRBV13 and TRBJ2-7; TRBD1 aligns across 7 bases. V was clipped by 3 bases and J by 5 bases; unmatched bases: 10. Germline values: CDR1 PRHDT, CDR2 FYEKMQ (reference sequence). The CDR3 has 15 residues. In nucleotides, the CDR3 is TGTGCCAGCAGCTTGTTCGGACAGGTATACCACGAGCAGTACTTC. This codes for CASSLFGQVYHEQYF.

The chain couples TRBV5-6 to TRBJ2-1; 11 positions agree with TRBD1. From germline, CDR1 is SGHDT and CDR2 YYEEEE. V shed 6 bases and J 0 bases; nucleotides not matched to a gene: 2. The CDR3 is 15 residues long. The DNA of the CDR3 is TGTGCCAGCACGGGACAGGGGGGCTCCTACAATGAGCAGTTCTTC. Protein sequence: CASTGQGGSYNEQFF. The full variable domain, rest sourced from reference TRBV5-6 and TRBJ2-1, is DAGVTQSPTHLIKTRGQQVTLRCSPKSGHDTVSWYQQALGQGPQFIFQYYEEEERQRGNFPDRFSGHQFPNYSSELNVNALLLGDSALYLCASTGQGGSYNEQFFGPGTRLTVL.

The chain recombines TRBV19 with TRBJ2-6; D is undetermined. V was cut by 7 bases and J by 0 bases, with 13 bases left in between. The CDR3 is 16 residues long. Germline V gene sequence: CDR1 LNHDA, CDR2 SQIVND (reference sequence). CDR3 sequence: CASTSIGISGANVLTF. In DNA, the CDR3 is TGTGCCAGTACCTCCATTGGGATCTCTGGGGCCAACGTCCTGACTTTC. Filled out from reference TRBV19 and TRBJ2-6, the complete variable domain reads DGGITQSPKYLFRKEGQNVTLSCEQNLNHDAMYWYRQDPGQGLRLIYYSQIVNDFQKGDIAEGYSVSREKKESFPLTVTSAQKNPTAFYLCASTSIGISGANVLTFGAGSRLTVL.

CDR3 region: CASSLGGIYGYTF. Written as DNA, the CDR3 is TGTGCCAGCAGCCTTGGGGGGATCTATGGCTACACCTTC. The V and J genes are TRBV27 and TRBJ1-2; D possibly corresponds to TRBD1 (5 bases). The CDR3 runs 13 residues. CDR1 and CDR2 from the germline V gene are MNHEY and SMNVEV (reference sequence). Trimming pared 6 bases from V and 4 bases from J, leaving 12 bases between.

The chain uses TRBV14 and TRBJ2-7; D possibly corresponds to TRBD1 (6 bases). V was trimmed by 2 bases and J by 1 base, leaving 15 bases between them. The CDR3 covers 16 residues. Germline CDR1 reads SGHDN; CDR2 reads FVKESK. The CDR3: CASSQFQGTGSYEQYF. In nucleotides, the CDR3 is TGTGCCAGCAGCCAATTTCAAGGAACAGGGTCCTACGAGCAGTACTTC.

CDR3 coding DNA: TGTGCCAGCAGCCTATCGACAGCCGGTATGGGAGAGCAGTACTTC. Protein sequence: CASSLSTAGMGEQYF. The rearrangement joins TRBV28 to TRBJ2-7, with TRBD1 as a possible D gene (5 bases). The germline CDR1 and CDR2 sequences are MDHEN and SYDVKM. CDR3 length: 15 amino acids. Trimming removed 6 bases from V and 7 bases from J, with 22 bases in between.

The V call is TRBV25-1, the J call TRBJ2-1; TRBD2 agrees at 10 bases. CDR3 size: 16 residues. From germline, CDR1 is MGHDK and CDR2 SYGVNS. The V gene end was trimmed by 4 bases and the J gene end by 0 bases; junction bases not matched to a gene: 3. CDR3 protein: CASSALAGASYNEQFF. Here the CDR3 DNA reads TGTGCCAGCAGTGCCCTAGCGGGGGCCTCCTACAATGAGCAGTTCTTC.

A few counts support this clone. The chain employs TRBV15 and TRBJ1-6; 9 nucleotides agree with TRBD1. The CDR3 loop spans 17 amino acids. After removal of 5 bases from V and 0 bases from J, the junction contained 5 bases not matched to a gene. Germline lookup yields CDR1 LNHNV and CDR2 YYDKDF (reference sequence). The CDR3 DNA follows: TGTGCCACCAGCTCAACGGACAGGGGCTCCTATAATTCACCCCTCCACTTT. The encoded protein is CATSSTDRGSYNSPLHF.

The CDR3 nucleotides are TGTGCCAGCAGCTTAAGGCACCAGAACACCGGGGAGCTGTTTTTT. This codes for CASSLRHQNTGELFF. The rearrangement joins TRBV7-9 to TRBJ2-2; D unresolved. The CDR3 is 15 residues long. The germline V gene has CDR1 SEHNR and CDR2 FQNEAQ (reference sequence). V gave up 2 bases and J gave up 1 base, with 8 bases separating them.

V usage is TRBV4-3 and J usage is TRBJ1-5; no firm D call. The CDR3 runs 13 residues. Between the trimmed V and J ends, which lost 0 bases and 6 bases, there was a span of 6 bases. Germline-derived CDR1 and CDR2 are LGHNA and YSLEER. The DNA for the CDR3 is TGCGCCAGCAGCCAAGATATCGGTCAGCCCCAGCATTTT. Its protein product is CASSQDIGQPQHF.

V usage is TRBV5-6 and J usage is TRBJ1-5, with 7 nucleotides matching TRBD1. CDR3 length: 15 amino acids. V lost 3 bases, J lost 5 bases, and 8 bases stayed unmatched. From germline, CDR1 is SGHDT and CDR2 YYEEEE. The CDR3 DNA is TGTGCCAGCAGCTGGGGCTCAGGGGGGGATCAGCCCCAGCATTTT. Amino acids: CASSWGSGGDQPQHF.

The rearrangement uses TRBV19 and TRBJ1-5, with D maybe TRBD1 (5 bases). CDR1 and CDR2 (germline): LNHDA, SQIVND (reference sequence). The CDR3 runs 16 residues. V lost 5 bases and J 1 base, leaving 15 bases between the germline ends. The CDR3 DNA reads as TGTGCCAGTAGTCCTGGTCAGGGACTGAGCAATCAGCCCCAGCATTTT. Translated, it gives CASSPGQGLSNQPQHF.

CDR3 sequence: CASSLAGGTYNSPLHF. CDR3 bases: TGTGCCAGCAGCTTGGCAGGGGGGACCTATAATTCACCCCTCCACTTT. This sequence joins TRBV5-6 and TRBJ1-6; 7 positions agree with TRBD1. V shed 0 bases and J 2 bases; nucleotides not matched to a gene: 2. The CDR3 totals 16 residues. The germline V gene encodes CDR1 SGHDT and CDR2 YYEEEE.

The rearrangement links TRBV5-6 to TRBJ2-3, with D unresolved. V lost 3 bases and J lost 0, with 11 bases in between. The germline gives CDR1 SGHDT, CDR2 YYEEEE. This CDR3 spans 15 amino acids. The CDR3 DNA reads TGTGCCAGCAGCTCTCAGCCCATTAGCACAGATACGCAGTATTTT. Protein: CASSSQPISTDTQYF.

The V call is TRBV12-1, the J call TRBJ2-5; the table names TRBD1, a call not compared with the DNA. TRBV12-1 is a documented pseudogene. The CDR3 covers 13 residues. The chain's CDR3 is CASSLDRQETQYF. The CDR3 coding sequence is TGTGCCAGCAGCTTGGACAGACAAGAGACCCAGTACTTC.

This sequence joins TRBV11-1 and TRBJ1-4; no firm D call. V was pared by 1 base and J by 5 bases, with 11 bases between. Germline CDR1 and CDR2: SGHAT and FQDESV (reference sequence). The CDR3 contains 15 residues. CDR3 coding DNA: TGTGCCAGCAGCTTAGGATGGAGGACCAATGAAAAACTGTTTTTT. It is translated as CASSLGWRTNEKLFF.

This sequence joins TRBV3-1 (or the pseudogene TRBV3-2) and TRBJ1-1, with unresolved D. The length of the CDR3 is 13 residues. Germline CDR1 LGHDT, CDR2 YNNKEL (reference sequence). V was pared by 3 bases and J by 0 bases, with 5 bases between. CDR3 sequence (DNA): TGTGCCAGCAGCCAGCAGGTGAACACTGAAGCTTTCTTT. Protein product: CASSQQVNTEAFF.